Presented here are 16 T cell receptor beta chains from one specimen sequenced in a study of blood T cell repertoires in COVID-19. This table comes from immunoSEQ multiplex PCR, and its TCRdb copy is limited to in-frame clones, with some not included. This sample has some 150,000 clones; around 84% occur once, and the top ten carry over 8%. Sequenced input: peripheral blood. These receptors were obtained from a woman in her forties or fifties with acute or convalescent COVID-19.

CDR3 region: CASSLGVQRASDTQYF. CDR3 nucleotides: TGTGCCAGCAGCTTGGGAGTCCAGAGGGCGTCAGATACGCAGTATTTT. The rearrangement links TRBV5-5 to TRBJ2-3; D may be TRBD2 (5 bases). CDR1 is SGHKS, CDR2 YYEKEE, per germline (reference sequence). The length of the CDR3 is 16 residues. Trimming took off 0 bases at V and 4 bases at J, with 15 bases between the two ends.

This clone was counted between two and nine times. The V call is TRBV4-1, the J call TRBJ1-5; D possibly corresponds to TRBD1 (5 bases). The CDR3 spans 16 residues. Germline V gives CDR1 MGHRA, CDR2 YSYEKL. V lost 0 bases and J 4 bases, leaving 13 bases between the germline ends. The DNA for the CDR3 is TGCGCCAGCAGCCAAGAGGGGCAGGCTTTTAATCAGCCCCAGCATTTT. This sequence encodes CASSQEGQAFNQPQHF.

The V gene is TRBV2, the J gene TRBJ2-2, with TRBD2 identical over 13 bases. With V trimmed by 6 bases and J by 7 bases, 5 bases remained unmatched. The CDR3 runs to 15 residues. The germline CDR1 and CDR2 sequences are SNHLY and FYNNEI. CDR3 amino acids: CASSGLAGVLGELFF. In DNA, the CDR3 is TGTGCCAGCAGCGGACTAGCGGGAGTGCTCGGGGAGCTGTTTTTT. The whole variable domain, remainder taken from reference TRBV2 and TRBJ2-2, is EPEVTQTPSHQVTQMGQEVILRCVPISNHLYFYWYRQILGQKVEFLVSFYNNEISEKSEIFDDQFSVERPDGSNFTLKIRSTKLEDSAMYFCASSGLAGVLGELFFGEGSRLTVL.

This chain joins TRBV18 and TRBJ1-5; 7 positions match TRBD1. The CDR3 runs to 16 residues. Germline V gene lookup returns CDR1 KGHSH and CDR2 LQKENI. With V trimmed by 3 bases and J by 4 bases, 9 bases remained unmatched. CDR3 residues: CASSPGKGQINQPQHF. The CDR3 DNA is TGTGCCAGCTCACCCGGTAAGGGACAGATAAATCAGCCCCAGCATTTT.

This chain joins TRBV4-2 and TRBJ2-7; 9 positions agree with TRBD2. Germline loops: CDR1 LGHNA, CDR2 YNFKEQ. Trimming removed 1 base from V and 2 bases from J; junction bases left unmatched: 6. This CDR3 spans 16 amino acids. The CDR3 sequence is CASSQAQRGDPYEQYF. Written as DNA, the CDR3 is TGTGCCAGCAGCCAAGCCCAGCGGGGGGATCCCTACGAGCAGTACTTC.

The chain employs TRBV19 and TRBJ2-1, with D maybe TRBD2 (6 bases). Germline V gives CDR1 LNHDA, CDR2 SQIVND (reference sequence). The CDR3 runs 13 residues. V gave up 5 bases and J gave up 2 bases, with 7 bases separating them. The CDR3: CASSVAAYNEQFF. The CDR3 bases are TGTGCCAGTAGTGTAGCGGCCTACAATGAGCAGTTCTTC.

This clone was counted only a few times. The rearrangement links TRBV7-2 to TRBJ2-3; TRBD2 is a possible D gene (6 bases). Germline CDR1 and CDR2: SGHTA and FQGNSA. V lost 5 bases and J 8 bases, leaving 23 bases between the germline ends. This CDR3 contains 16 residues. This CDR3 is CASSATGTWGSGTQYF. The CDR3 nucleotides are TGTGCCAGCAGCGCAACCGGGACTTGGGGATCTGGTACGCAGTATTTT.

The chain combines TRBV2 with TRBJ2-7, with TRBD2 matching over 9 bases. Per germline, CDR1 SNHLY and CDR2 FYNNEI. The ends lost 3 bases at V and 4 bases at J; junction bases unmatched: 19. This CDR3 is 19 amino acids long. CDR3 in amino acids: CASSDYGARGLARNYEQYF. The CDR3 DNA reads TGTGCCAGCAGTGACTACGGAGCCCGCGGACTAGCGCGGAATTACGAGCAGTACTTC.

The V and J genes are TRBV2 and TRBJ1-6; TRBD1 aligns across 7 bases. Unmatched junction bases numbered 5, after V lost 5 bases and J lost 7 bases. This CDR3 spans 14 amino acids. Germline CDR1 SNHLY, CDR2 FYNNEI. The CDR3 sequence: CASSYGGQNSPLHF. As DNA, the CDR3 is TGTGCCAGCAGTTACGGGGGACAGAATTCACCCCTCCACTTT.

The V and J genes are TRBV6-6 and TRBJ1-3; D may be TRBD1 (5 bases). The CDR3 spans 16 residues. Per germline, CDR1 MNHNY and CDR2 SVGAGI (reference sequence). V dropped 0 bases and J dropped 0 bases, with 9 bases sitting between them. The CDR3 DNA sequence: TGTGCCAGCAGTTACTCGCAGGGCCCCTCTGGAAACACCATATATTTT. It codes for CASSYSQGPSGNTIYF.

This sequence joins TRBV5-4 and TRBJ1-3; tentative D call: TRBD1 (6 bases). CDR3 length equals 16 residues. With 4 bases removed from V and 0 bases from J, the gap between germline ends came to 14 bases. CDR1 SGHNT and CDR2 YYREEE come from the germline V gene (reference sequence). CDR3 sequence reads: CASSIGQSFSGNTIYF. Written as DNA, the CDR3 is TGTGCCAGCAGCATAGGACAGTCCTTCTCTGGAAACACCATATATTTT.

The chain is built from TRBV7-2 and TRBJ2-7; weak D call: TRBD2 (6 bases). The CDR3 runs to 13 residues. V lost 2 bases and J 4 bases, leaving 9 bases between the germline ends. Germline V CDR1 and CDR2: SGHTA, FQGNSA. In nucleotides, the CDR3 is TGTGCCAGCAGCTTAATGCGGGGTTACGAGCAGTACTTC. As protein: CASSLMRGYEQYF.

V is TRBV4-2 and J is TRBJ2-4; D uncertain. This CDR3 is built from 16 residues. Germline lookup yields CDR1 LGHNA and CDR2 YNFKEQ. Deletions cut 0 bases from V and 0 bases from J, with 9 bases between. The CDR3 DNA reads TGTGCCAGCAGCCAAGAACCTACCATAGCCAAAAACATTCAGTACTTC. Residues: CASSQEPTIAKNIQYF.

The gene calls are TRBV5-1 and TRBJ2-3; 7 nucleotides match TRBD1. Trimming removed 3 bases from V and 0 bases from J; junction bases left unmatched: 7. The CDR3 is 16 amino acids. The germline V gene has CDR1 SGHRS and CDR2 YFSETQ. The CDR3 nucleotides are TGCGCCAGCAGCTACCGGGACAGTACTAGCACAGATACGCAGTATTTT. Translated, it gives CASSYRDSTSTDTQYF.

This clone was seen just once. The CDR3 loop is CASSLGLGSSEQYF. As DNA, the CDR3 is TGTGCCAGCAGCTTGGGACTAGGTAGTAGCGAGCAGTACTTC. The genes are TRBV5-6 and TRBJ2-7, with D possibly matching TRBD2 (6 bases). Germline CDR1 SGHDT, CDR2 YYEEEE. CDR3 length equals 14 residues. The V end was cut by 0 bases, the J end by 6 bases, with 13 bases between.

This clone was counted between two and nine times. This chain connects TRBV6-2 or TRBV6-3 to TRBJ2-3; D is ambiguous. CDR3 length equals 14 residues. CDR1 and CDR2 (germline): MNHEY, SVGEGT. The ends were cut back, 6 bases at V and 3 bases at J, with 13 bases in the middle. The DNA for the CDR3 is TGTGCCAGCAGCGGTCTCGGTCGGACAGATACGCAGTATTTT. This sequence encodes CASSGLGRTDTQYF.